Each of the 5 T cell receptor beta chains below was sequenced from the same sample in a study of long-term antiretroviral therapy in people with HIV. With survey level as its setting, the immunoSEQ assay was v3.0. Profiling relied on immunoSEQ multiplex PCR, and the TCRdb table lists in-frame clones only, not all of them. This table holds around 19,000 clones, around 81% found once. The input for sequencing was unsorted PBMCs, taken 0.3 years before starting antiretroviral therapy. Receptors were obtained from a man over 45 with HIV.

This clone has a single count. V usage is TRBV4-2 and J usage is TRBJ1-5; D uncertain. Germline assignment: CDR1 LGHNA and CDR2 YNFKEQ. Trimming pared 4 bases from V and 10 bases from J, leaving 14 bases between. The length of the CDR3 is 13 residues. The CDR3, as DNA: TGTGCCAGCAGCCCCTCGGACGGCGGACCCCAGCATTTT. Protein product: CASSPSDGGPQHF.

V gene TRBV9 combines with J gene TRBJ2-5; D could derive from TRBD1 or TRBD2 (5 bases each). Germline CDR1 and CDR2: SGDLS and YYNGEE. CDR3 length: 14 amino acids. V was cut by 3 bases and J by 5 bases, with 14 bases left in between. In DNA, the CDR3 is TGTGCCAGCAGCGGGGGACGAGGTAGGGAGACCCAGTACTTC. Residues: CASSGGRGRETQYF. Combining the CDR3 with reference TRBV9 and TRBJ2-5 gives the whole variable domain DSGVTQTPKHLITATGQRVTLRCSPRSGDLSVYWYQQSLDQGLQFLIQYYNGEERAKGNILERFSAQQFPDLHSELNLSSLELGDSALYFCASSGGRGRETQYFGPGTRLLVL.

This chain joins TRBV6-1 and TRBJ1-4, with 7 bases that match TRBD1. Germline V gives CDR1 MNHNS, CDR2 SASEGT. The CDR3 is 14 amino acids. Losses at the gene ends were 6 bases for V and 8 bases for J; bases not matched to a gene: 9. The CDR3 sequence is CASSQRTGVEKLFF. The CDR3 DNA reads TGTGCCAGCAGCCAGAGGACAGGTGTGGAAAAACTGTTTTTT.

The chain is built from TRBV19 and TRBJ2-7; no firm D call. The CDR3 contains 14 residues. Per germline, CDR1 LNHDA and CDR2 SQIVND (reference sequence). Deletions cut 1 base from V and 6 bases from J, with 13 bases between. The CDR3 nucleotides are TGTGCCAGTAGTATAGCGCTTTGGCAGTCCGAGCAGTACTTC. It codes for CASSIALWQSEQYF. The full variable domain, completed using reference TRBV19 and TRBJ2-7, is DGGITQSPKYLFRKEGQNVTLSCEQNLNHDAMYWYRQDPGQGLRLIYYSQIVNDFQKGDIAEGYSVSREKKESFPLTVTSAQKNPTAFYLCASSIALWQSEQYFGPGTRLTVT.

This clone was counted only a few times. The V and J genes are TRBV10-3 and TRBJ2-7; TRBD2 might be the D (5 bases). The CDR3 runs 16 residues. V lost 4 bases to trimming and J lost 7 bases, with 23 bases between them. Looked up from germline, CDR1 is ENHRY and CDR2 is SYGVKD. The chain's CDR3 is CAISVGSEGAIREQYF. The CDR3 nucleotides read TGTGCCATCAGTGTAGGGAGTGAAGGCGCCATCCGGGAGCAGTACTTC.